These 26 T cell receptor beta chains originate from one sample sequenced in a study of CD8 T cells in Susac syndrome. RNA totalling about 0.5 to 1 ug underwent reverse transcription with random hexamers. TCRdb processed the immunoSEQ multiplex PCR reads anew with MiXCR; each CDR3 protein has one entry. The data show approximately 180,000 distinct CDR3 sequences, roughly 90% seen once. Sequencing input: CD4+ T cells from PBMCs. The receptors shown here come from a human donor with Susac syndrome.

This chain uses TRBV28 with TRBJ1-1; perhaps TRBD1 as D (6 bases). The V end was cut by 10 bases, the J end by 10 bases, with 16 bases between. Germline-derived CDR1 and CDR2 are MDHEN and SYDVKM. There are 11 residues in the CDR3. CDR3 coding DNA: TGTGCCACATACTTAGAAGGGGGAGCTTTCTTT. It is translated as CATYLEGGAFF. Filled out from reference TRBV28 and TRBJ1-1, the complete variable domain reads DVKVTQSSRYLVKRTGEKVFLECVQDMDHENMFWYRQDPGLGLRLIYFSYDVKMKEKGDIPEGYSVSREKKERFSLILESASTNQTSMYLCATYLEGGAFFGQGTRLTVV.

The chain joins TRBV28 to TRBJ2-1; TRBD1 is a possible D gene (6 bases). Germline CDR1 is MDHEN and CDR2 is SYDVKM. Between the trimmed V and J ends, which lost 3 bases and 6 bases, there was a span of 18 bases. The length of the CDR3 is 16 residues. CDR3: CASSFLRTAKSNEQFF. The CDR3 DNA is TGTGCCAGCAGTTTTCTAAGGACAGCAAAGAGCAATGAGCAGTTCTTC.

The chain combines TRBV18 with TRBJ1-3; perhaps TRBD1 as D (5 bases). The CDR3 sequence is 14 residues long. Germline CDR1 reads KGHSH; CDR2 reads LQKENI. Trimming removed 6 bases at V and 4 bases at J, with 13 bases between. DNA of the CDR3: TGTGCCAGCTCTTCAGGGTCAGGAGGAAACACCATATATTTT. Its translation is CASSSGSGGNTIYF.

The chain employs TRBV4-1 and TRBJ2-3, with D perhaps matching TRBD2 (5 bases). This CDR3 is built from 14 residues. The ends were cut back, 5 bases at V and 4 bases at J, with 13 bases in the middle. Germline V gene data show CDR1 as MGHRA and CDR2 as YSYEKL. The CDR3 DNA reads TGCGCCAGCAGCGGTCTGTCCGGGGCAGATACGCAGTATTTT. It specifies CASSGLSGADTQYF.

The V and J genes are TRBV27 and TRBJ1-1; D might be TRBD1 (5 bases). This CDR3 comprises 14 residues. Trimming pared 2 bases from V and 5 bases from J, leaving 12 bases between. The V gene's germline CDR1 is MNHEY and CDR2 SMNVEV (reference sequence). The CDR3: CASSLKWGNTEAFF. CDR3 sequence (DNA): TGTGCCAGCAGTTTAAAGTGGGGGAATACTGAAGCTTTCTTT.

This chain joins TRBV5-1 and TRBJ2-4, with 9 bases fitting TRBD1. This CDR3 is 18 amino acids long. V lost 4 bases, J lost 0 bases, and 11 bases stayed unmatched. Germline CDR1 SGHRS, CDR2 YFSETQ. The CDR3 nucleotides read TGCGCCAGCAGCCCTGGACAGGGGCCGGAGCTAGCCAAAAACATTCAGTACTTC. The encoded protein is CASSPGQGPELAKNIQYF.

The V gene is TRBV7-2, the J gene TRBJ2-5, with D perhaps TRBD1 or TRBD2 (5 bases each). V lost 2 bases, J lost 4 bases, and 8 bases lay in between. From germline, CDR1 is SGHTA and CDR2 FQGNSA. The CDR3 loop spans 13 amino acids. CDR3 loop: CASSLMRGETQYF. The CDR3 DNA sequence: TGTGCCAGCAGCTTAATGAGGGGAGAGACCCAGTACTTC.

The chain recombines TRBV12-3 or TRBV12-4 with TRBJ2-1, with D hard to call. V dropped 1 base and J dropped 6 bases, with 10 bases sitting between them. The CDR3 covers 14 residues. CDR3 in DNA: TGTGCCAGCAGTTTAGGCCACCTCTCCAATGAGCAGTTCTTC. Amino acids: CASSLGHLSNEQFF.

In this sample, this clonotype turned up once. This chain connects TRBV3-1 to TRBJ2-7; tentative D call: TRBD2 (7 bases). Deletions cut 8 bases from V and 7 bases from J, with 15 bases between. The CDR3 spans 12 residues. Germline CDR1 is LGHDT and CDR2 is YNNKEL (reference sequence). The CDR3 DNA sequence: TGTGCCAGCGGGGGGGCGTTTCAAGAGCAGTACTTC. Encoded protein: CASGGAFQEQYF.

The chain is built from TRBV6-6 and TRBJ2-1; a possible D gene is TRBD2 (6 bases). Trimming removed 2 bases from V and 6 bases from J, with 17 bases in between. Germline CDR1 MNHNY, CDR2 SVGAGI (reference sequence). This CDR3 has 16 amino acids. The CDR3 DNA sequence: TGTGCCAGCAGTTACGGAGGGAACCTGGAAGTCAATGAGCAGTTCTTC. This encodes CASSYGGNLEVNEQFF.

The chain combines TRBV15 with TRBJ1-5, with D possibly matching TRBD1 (5 bases). There are 13 residues in the CDR3. V shed 4 bases and J shed 10 bases, with 14 bases lying between them. CDR1 LNHNV and CDR2 YYDKDF come from the germline V gene (reference sequence). The CDR3 is CATSILGGAPQHF. The CDR3 coding sequence is TGTGCCACCAGCATTCTCGGAGGGGCCCCCCAGCATTTT.

As to this clonotype: One end of the junction does not line up with germline, which may come from a read error. The V call is TRBV9, the J call TRBJ2-1; D might be TRBD1 (6 bases). Germline assignment: CDR1 SGDLS and CDR2 YYNGEE. CDR3 length: 16 amino acids. The CDR3 spells CANSALPAGEWDEQFF. CDR3 bases: TGTGCCAACAGCGCTCTGCCAGCAGGGGAGTGGGATGAGCAGTTCTTC.

The gene calls are TRBV7-9 and TRBJ2-3; 11 nucleotides agree with TRBD2. CDR1 and CDR2 (germline): SEHNR, FQNEAQ (reference sequence). The CDR3 consists of 14 residues. J was trimmed by 4 bases and V by 7 bases; bases with no gene match: 4. CDR3 protein: CASTLAGVSDTQYF. CDR3 coding DNA: TGTGCCAGCACACTAGCGGGAGTCTCAGATACGCAGTATTTT. Combining the CDR3 with reference TRBV7-9 and TRBJ2-3 gives the whole variable domain DTGVSQNPRHKITKRGQNVTFRCDPISEHNRLYWYRQTLGQGPEFLTYFQNEAQLEKSRLLSDRFSAERPKGSFSTLEIQRTEQGDSAMYLCASTLAGVSDTQYFGPGTRLTVL.

The chain combines TRBV5-4 with TRBJ2-7; possibly TRBD2 for D (6 bases). In germline, CDR1 is SGHNT, CDR2 YYREEE (reference sequence). The V gene lost 4 bases and the J gene lost 1 base, with 12 bases spanning the gap. The CDR3 covers 14 residues. This CDR3 reads CASSVGLTSYEQYF. In DNA, the CDR3 is TGTGCCAGCAGCGTGGGACTGACTTCCTACGAGCAGTACTTC. Complete variable domain (other parts from reference TRBV5-4 and TRBJ2-7): ETGVTQSPTHLIKTRGQQVTLRCSSQSGHNTVSWYQQALGQGPQFIFQYYREEENGRGNFPPRFSGLQFPNYSSELNVNALELDDSALYLCASSVGLTSYEQYFGPGTRLTVT.

The chain employs TRBV10-3 and TRBJ2-5; tentative D call: TRBD1 (6 bases). Looked up from germline, CDR1 is ENHRY and CDR2 is SYGVKD. Trimming removed 5 bases at V and 3 bases at J, with 13 bases between. This CDR3 comprises 14 residues. The CDR3 here is CAISKDRSKETQYF. The DNA for the CDR3 is TGTGCCATCAGTAAGGACAGAAGTAAAGAGACCCAGTACTTC.

This chain links TRBV20-1 with TRBJ1-2; D is unclear. The CDR3 is made up of 12 amino acids. The V end lost 3 bases, the J end lost 4 bases, and 9 bases lay between the germline ends. The germline CDR1 and CDR2 sequences are DFQATT and SNEGSKA (reference sequence). The CDR3 bases are TGCAGTGCTAGGAACACAGCCTATGGCTACACCTTC. Its translation is CSARNTAYGYTF.

The V gene is TRBV10-3, the J gene TRBJ2-7, with 7 bases lining up with TRBD2. The germline V gene encodes CDR1 ENHRY and CDR2 SYGVKD. The CDR3 contains 12 residues. The V gene end was trimmed by 7 bases and the J gene end by 5 bases; junction bases not matched to a gene: 5. In DNA, the CDR3 is TGTGCCATCATGTCTGCGGGAGACGAGCAGTACTTC. Protein product: CAIMSAGDEQYF.

Only one count was recorded for this clonotype. The gene calls are TRBV30 and TRBJ1-2; no clear D gene. The germline V gene has CDR1 GTSNPN and CDR2 SVGIG (reference sequence). CDR3 length equals 14 residues. Trimming stripped 2 bases from V and 0 bases from J, with 10 bases between. Here the CDR3 reads CAWSWQRSNYGYTF. The DNA for the CDR3 is TGTGCCTGGAGTTGGCAGCGTTCTAACTATGGCTACACCTTC. Combining the CDR3 with reference TRBV30 and TRBJ1-2 gives the whole variable domain SQTIHQWPATLVQPVGSPLSLECTVEGTSNPNLYWYRQAAGRGLQLLFYSVGIGQISSEVPQNLSASRPQDRQFILSSKKLLLSDSGFYLCAWSWQRSNYGYTFGSGTRLTVV.

The chain uses TRBV11-1 and TRBJ2-6; no definite D call. This CDR3 has 14 residues. V lost 4 bases and J lost 1, with 5 bases in between. CDR1 is SGHAT, CDR2 FQDESV, per germline (reference sequence). In DNA, the CDR3 is TGTGCCAGCAGCTATCCTTCTGGGGCCAACGTCCTGACTTTC. Protein: CASSYPSGANVLTF.

J is TRBJ2-3 and V is TRBV6-1; TRBD2 aligns across 11 bases. Germline CDR1 MNHNS, CDR2 SASEGT. V shed 8 bases and J 6 bases; nucleotides not matched to a gene: 16. The CDR3 sequence is 17 residues long. The CDR3 DNA is TGTGCCAGCCCCCCCGAACTAGCGGGAGATGACAGCGATACGCAGTATTTT. Translated: CASPPELAGDDSDTQYF.

This chain uses TRBV20-1 with TRBJ2-3, with 11 bases aligning to TRBD2. The CDR3 runs to 17 residues. The ends lost 5 bases at V and 2 bases at J; junction bases unmatched: 12. Per the germline V gene, CDR1 is DFQATT and CDR2 is SNEGSKA (reference sequence). The CDR3 nucleotides read TGCAGTGCTGCAACTATCTATAGCGGGAGGGCCACAGATACGCAGTATTTT. Its protein is CSAATIYSGRATDTQYF.

The chain carries TRBV20-1 and TRBJ2-7; 10 nucleotides match TRBD2. Unmatched junction bases numbered 7, after V lost 5 bases and J lost 6 bases. The CDR3 runs to 13 residues. In germline, CDR1 is DFQATT, CDR2 SNEGSKA (reference sequence). The chain's CDR3 is CSAHLAGAGEQYF. The CDR3 nucleotides are TGCAGTGCTCATCTAGCGGGAGCCGGCGAGCAGTACTTC.

This rearrangement joins TRBV10-3 to TRBJ2-7; D is undetermined. This CDR3 contains 12 residues. Germline V lookup: CDR1 ENHRY, CDR2 SYGVKD. With 4 bases removed from V and 5 bases from J, the gap between germline ends came to 9 bases. CDR3 DNA sequence: TGTGCCATCAGTGGTGGGCAAAACGAGCAGTACTTC. Residues: CAISGGQNEQYF.

The chain uses TRBV5-1 and TRBJ1-5; D is uncertain. Germline values: CDR1 SGHRS, CDR2 YFSETQ. The CDR3 extends over 14 amino acids. V shed 0 bases and J shed 5 bases, with 9 bases lying between them. The DNA for the CDR3 is TGCGCCAGCAGCTTGGGTCAGGCCGATCAGCCCCAGCATTTT. Amino acids: CASSLGQADQPQHF.

This chain links TRBV20-1 with TRBJ1-5, with a possible D match to TRBD1 (6 bases). The CDR3 is made up of 13 amino acids. CDR1 DFQATT and CDR2 SNEGSKA come from the germline V gene (reference sequence). CDR3 nucleotide sequence: TGCAGCGCAGAGGGTAGGGGGAATCAGCCCCAGCATTTT. This translates into CSAEGRGNQPQHF.

The chain is built from TRBV19 and TRBJ1-2; D perhaps matches TRBD1 (5 bases). The V gene's germline CDR1 is LNHDA and CDR2 SQIVND (reference sequence). V was shortened by 3 bases and J by 2 bases, with 10 bases between the two germline ends. This CDR3 region has 14 residues. The DNA for the CDR3 is TGTGCCAGTAGTATGGCTCAGGGAAACTATGGCTACACCTTC. It codes for CASSMAQGNYGYTF.